This TCR beta chain originates from a study of PD-1 blockade in classical Hodgkin lymphoma. General study points: Nivolumab starters within 1 year of ASCT were excluded. With CD4+ cells, TCR diversity rose significantly by C4D1, but not with CD8+ cells.

Comment on this clone: Its antigen is unidentified.

Time point defined: cycle 4 day 1 (C4D1), after about 6 weeks of nivolumab. Every single patient, without exception, relapsed after autologous stem cell transplantation, and brentuximab vedotin exposure varied. Sequencing used immunoSEQ multiplex PCR; TCRdb keeps in-frame clones, though not all of them. The sample has tens of thousands of clones, around 76% seen once. In germline, CDR1 is SGHTA, CDR2 FQGNSA. The CDR3 has 14 amino acids. V shed 2 bases and J shed 6 bases, with 10 bases lying between them. The receptor's source is a human donor with classical Hodgkin lymphoma. The sequencing here drew on peripheral blood mononuclear cells (PBMCs), taken before the fourth cycle of nivolumab. The chain is built from TRBV7-2 and TRBJ2-2; weak D call: TRBD2 (5 bases). The CDR3 nucleotides read TGTGCCAGCAGCTTAAACGCCGGGGCCGGGGAGCTGTTTTTT. This gives the protein CASSLNAGAGELFF.